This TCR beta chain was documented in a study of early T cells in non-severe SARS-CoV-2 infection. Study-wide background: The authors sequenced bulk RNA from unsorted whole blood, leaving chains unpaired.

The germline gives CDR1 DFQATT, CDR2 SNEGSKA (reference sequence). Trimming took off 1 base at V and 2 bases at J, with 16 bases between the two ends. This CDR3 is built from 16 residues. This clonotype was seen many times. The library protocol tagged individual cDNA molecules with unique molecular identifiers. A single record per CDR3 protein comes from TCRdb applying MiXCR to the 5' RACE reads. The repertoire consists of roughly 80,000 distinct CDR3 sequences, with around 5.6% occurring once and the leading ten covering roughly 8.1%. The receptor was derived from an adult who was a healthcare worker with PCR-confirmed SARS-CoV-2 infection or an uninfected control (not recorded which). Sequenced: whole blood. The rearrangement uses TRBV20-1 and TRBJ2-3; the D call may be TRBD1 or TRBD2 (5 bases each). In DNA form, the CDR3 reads TGCAGTGCTAGAGTGGGGCAGGCAGGGACCACAGATACGCAGTATTTT. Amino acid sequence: CSARVGQAGTTDTQYF.